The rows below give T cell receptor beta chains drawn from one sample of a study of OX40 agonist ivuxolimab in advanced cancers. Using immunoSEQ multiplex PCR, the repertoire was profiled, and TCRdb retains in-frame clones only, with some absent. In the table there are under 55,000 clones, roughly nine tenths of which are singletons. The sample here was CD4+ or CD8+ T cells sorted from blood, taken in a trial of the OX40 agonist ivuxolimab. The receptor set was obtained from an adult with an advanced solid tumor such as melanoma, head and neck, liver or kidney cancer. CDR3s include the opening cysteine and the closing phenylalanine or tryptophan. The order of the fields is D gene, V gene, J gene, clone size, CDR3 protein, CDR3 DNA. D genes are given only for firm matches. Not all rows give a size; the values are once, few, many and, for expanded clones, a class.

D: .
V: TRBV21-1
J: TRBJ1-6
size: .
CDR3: CASSKLATGPPHLHF
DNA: TGTGCCAGCAGCAAACTGGCGACAGGGCCCCCTCACCTCCACTTT

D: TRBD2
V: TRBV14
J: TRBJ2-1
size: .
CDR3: CASKGTSLNPHYNEQFF
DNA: TGTGCCAGCAAAGGGACTAGCTTAAACCCTCACTACAATGAGCAGTTCTTC

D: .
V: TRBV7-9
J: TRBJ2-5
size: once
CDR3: CASSGPRGIFEETQYF
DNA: TGTGCCAGCAGCGGGCCTAGAGGGATTTTCGAAGAGACCCAGTACTTC

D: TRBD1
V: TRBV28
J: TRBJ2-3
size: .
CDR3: CASSSDRGLGDTQYF
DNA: TGTGCCAGCAGTTCGGACAGGGGGCTGGGAGATACGCAGTATTTT

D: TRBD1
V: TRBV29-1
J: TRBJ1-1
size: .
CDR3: CSADRGGTEAFF
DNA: TGCAGCGCCGACAGGGGAGGAACTGAAGCTTTCTTT

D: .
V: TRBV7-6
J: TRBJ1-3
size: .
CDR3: CASSLSSGNTIYF
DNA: TGTGCCAGCAGCTTAAGCTCTGGAAACACCATATATTTT

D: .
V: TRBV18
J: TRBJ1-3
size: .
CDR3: CASSHSRDSGNTIYF
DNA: TGTGCCAGCTCACACTCGAGGGACTCTGGAAACACCATATATTTT

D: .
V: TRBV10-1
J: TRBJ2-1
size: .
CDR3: CASSGQLATNNEQFF
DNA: TGCGCCAGCAGTGGGCAGCTAGCGACAAACAATGAGCAGTTCTTC

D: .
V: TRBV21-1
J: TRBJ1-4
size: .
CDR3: CASSKASQNKLFF
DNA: TGTGCCAGCAGCAAAGCTTCGCAGAATAAACTGTTTTTT

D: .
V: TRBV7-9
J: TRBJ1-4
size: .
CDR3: CASSSRRGATNEKLFF
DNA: TGTGCCAGCAGCTCCCGAAGAGGAGCAACTAATGAAAAACTGTTTTTT

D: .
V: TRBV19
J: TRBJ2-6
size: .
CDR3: CASSNSEVNVLTF
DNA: TGTGCCAGTAGTAACAGCGAGGTCAACGTCCTGACTTTC

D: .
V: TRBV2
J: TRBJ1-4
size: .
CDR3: CASRVNEKLFF
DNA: TGTGCCAGCAGGGTAAATGAAAAACTGTTTTTT

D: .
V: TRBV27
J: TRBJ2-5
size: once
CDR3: CASSLGGRRETQYF
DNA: TGTGCCAGCAGTTTAGGAGGGCGGCGGGAGACCCAGTACTTC

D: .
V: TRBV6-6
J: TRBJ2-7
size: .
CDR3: CATSLGEQYF
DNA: TGTGCCACCTCACTCGGCGAGCAGTACTTC

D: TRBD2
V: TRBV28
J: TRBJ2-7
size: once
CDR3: CASSSLGGGTYEQYF
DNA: TGTGCCAGCAGTTCCCTCGGCGGGGGGACATACGAGCAGTACTTC

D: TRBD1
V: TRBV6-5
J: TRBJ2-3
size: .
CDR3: CASSSDRGRDTQYF
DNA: TGTGCCAGCAGTTCGGACAGGGGGCGGGATACGCAGTATTTT

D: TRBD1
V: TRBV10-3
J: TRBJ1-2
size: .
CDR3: CAISESGGTGHYGYTF
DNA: TGTGCCATCAGTGAGTCAGGAGGGACAGGCCACTATGGCTACACCTTC

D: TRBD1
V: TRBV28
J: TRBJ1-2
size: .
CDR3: CASSSAGTGANYGYTF
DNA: TGTGCCAGCAGTTCTGCCGGGACAGGGGCTAACTATGGCTACACCTTC

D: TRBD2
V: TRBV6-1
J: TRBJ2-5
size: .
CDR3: CASSGTSSETQYF
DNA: TGTGCCAGCAGTGGGACTAGTTCGGAGACCCAGTACTTC

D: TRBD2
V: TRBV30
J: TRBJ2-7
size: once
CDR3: CAWSKKAGGGEQYF
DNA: TGTGCCTGGAGTAAAAAAGCGGGGGGAGGTGAGCAGTACTTC

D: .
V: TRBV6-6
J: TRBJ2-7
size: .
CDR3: CASSTRGLQYEQYF
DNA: TGTGCCAGCAGTACCAGGGGACTTCAATACGAGCAGTACTTC

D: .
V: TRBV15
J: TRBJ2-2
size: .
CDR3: CATSRDRWGTGELFF
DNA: TGTGCCACCAGCAGAGATCGATGGGGAACCGGGGAGCTGTTTTTT

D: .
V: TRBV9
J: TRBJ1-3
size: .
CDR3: CASSVTAEPGAGNTIYF
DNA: TGTGCCAGCAGCGTCACAGCGGAGCCCGGCGCCGGAAACACCATATATTTT

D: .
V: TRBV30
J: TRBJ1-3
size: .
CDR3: CAWSGNSGNTIYF
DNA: TGTGCCTGGAGTGGTAACTCTGGAAACACCATATATTTT

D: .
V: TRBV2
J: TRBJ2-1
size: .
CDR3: CASCLMGSSYNEQFF
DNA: TGTGCCAGCTGTCTAATGGGGAGCTCCTACAATGAGCAGTTCTTC

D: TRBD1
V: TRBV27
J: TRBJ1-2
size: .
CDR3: CASRGTGQSGYTF
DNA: TGTGCCAGCCGGGGGACGGGACAGAGTGGCTACACCTTC

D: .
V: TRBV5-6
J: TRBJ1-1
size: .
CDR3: CASSLEGLGSNTEAFF
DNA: TGTGCCAGCAGCTTGGAGGGTCTAGGGTCGAACACTGAAGCTTTCTTT

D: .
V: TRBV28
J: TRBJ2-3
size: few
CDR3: CASSFVDTQYF
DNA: TGTGCCAGCAGTTTCGTTGATACGCAGTATTTT

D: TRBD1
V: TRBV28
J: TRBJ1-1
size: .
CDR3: CASRLGTVNTEAFF
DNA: TGTGCCAGCAGGTTGGGGACAGTGAACACTGAAGCTTTCTTT

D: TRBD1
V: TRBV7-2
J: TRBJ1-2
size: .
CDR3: CASSLVEGAPGYTF
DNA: TGTGCCAGCAGCTTAGTGGAGGGGGCTCCTGGCTACACCTTC

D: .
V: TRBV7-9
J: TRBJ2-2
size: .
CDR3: CASSPRGELFF
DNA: TGTGCCAGCAGCCCACGCGGGGAGCTGTTTTTT